This TCR beta chain was identified in a study of cytomegalovirus exposure and HLA in healthy donors. CDR3 length: 17 amino acids. The V gene end was trimmed by 5 bases and the J gene end by 4 bases; junction bases not matched to a gene: 12. From germline, CDR1 is LNHNV and CDR2 YYDKDF (reference sequence). It was with 60 Vbeta and 13 Jbeta primers that the PCR ran. The protocol was immunoSEQ multiplex PCR, while the TCRdb copy is restricted to in-frame clones and leaves out a portion. Recorded for this sample: about 160,000 clones. With respect to this clone: Antigen: not known.

Study results and limitations: Available immune exposure information covered CMV serostatus only.

The chain recombines TRBV15 with TRBJ1-2; 11 nucleotides match TRBD1. The TCR was taken from a man aged 30-40 years in good health and CMV-seronegative. Sequencing was carried out using PBMCs. The CDR3 nucleotides read TGTGCCACCAGCGACTTGGGACAGGGGGAAAAAAGCTATGGCTACACCTTC. It encodes CATSDLGQGEKSYGYTF.